Following are 26 T cell receptor beta chains from one sample sequenced in a study of CD8 T cells in Susac syndrome. Random hexamers were used to reverse transcribe the RNA input (about 0.45 to 1 ug). TCRdb re-called the immunoSEQ multiplex PCR reads with MiXCR, one entry per CDR3 protein. The repertoire holds tens of thousands of distinct CDR3 sequences, with roughly 95% as singletons. Material: CD8+ T cells from PBMCs. The receptors here all came from a human donor with Susac syndrome.

The rearrangement joins TRBV3-1 to TRBJ1-4; maybe TRBD1 (6 bases). The CDR3 spans 17 residues. Looked up from germline, CDR1 is LGHDT and CDR2 is YNNKEL (reference sequence). V dropped 0 bases and J dropped 3 bases, with 14 bases sitting between them. This chain's CDR3 is CASSQDWGGMANEKLFF. In DNA form, the CDR3 reads TGTGCCAGCAGCCAAGATTGGGGGGGCATGGCTAATGAAAAACTGTTTTTT.

The chain combines TRBV28 with TRBJ1-5, with unresolved D. Trimming shortened V by 2 bases and J by 4 bases, and 9 bases separated the two germline ends. CDR3 length: 14 amino acids. CDR1 and CDR2 from the germline V gene are MDHEN and SYDVKM. The CDR3 nucleotides are TGTGCCAGCAGTTTACTGGGAGGGAATCAGCCCCAGCATTTT. It codes for CASSLLGGNQPQHF.

The chain recombines TRBV7-3 with TRBJ2-3; 8 bases match TRBD2. The CDR3 has 13 residues. The germline V gene has CDR1 SGHTA and CDR2 FQGTGA. Trimming at V came to 7 bases and at J to 5 bases, leaving 5 bases not matched to a gene. CDR3 nucleotides: TGTGCCAGCACGGGGGGGGTTGGAGATACGCAGTATTTT. This translates into CASTGGVGDTQYF. Filled out from reference TRBV7-3 and TRBJ2-3, the complete variable domain reads GAGVSQTPSNKVTEKGKYVELRCDPISGHTALYWYRQSLGQGPEFLIYFQGTGAADDSGLPNDRFFAVRPEGSVSTLKIQRTERGDSAVYLCASTGGVGDTQYFGPGTRLTVL.

The V call is TRBV27, the J call TRBJ1-5, with 10 bases aligning to TRBD1. Germline trimming cut 7 bases from V and 3 bases from J; bases unmatched to any gene: 6. This CDR3 has 15 amino acids. The germline CDR1 and CDR2 sequences are MNHEY and SMNVEV (reference sequence). CDR3 sequence reads: CASMGGTGANQPQHF. The CDR3 bases are TGTGCCAGCATGGGGGGGACAGGGGCCAATCAGCCCCAGCATTTT.

The chain couples TRBV5-4 to TRBJ2-1; D not resolved. From germline, CDR1 is SGHNT and CDR2 YYREEE (reference sequence). The CDR3 extends over 11 amino acids. The V end lost 2 bases, the J end lost 4 bases, and 1 base lay between the germline ends. The CDR3 DNA reads as TGTGCCAGCAGCTTTTACAATGAGCAGTTCTTC. It translates to CASSFYNEQFF.

This clonotype was counted a single time. CDR3 region: CASSPPGGAGTDTQYF. The DNA of the CDR3 is TGTGCCAGCAGTCCTCCCGGGGGGGCTGGCACAGATACGCAGTATTTT. The chain links TRBV12-3 or TRBV12-4 to TRBJ2-3; 8 positions agree with TRBD2. CDR3 length: 16 amino acids. The V gene end was trimmed by 5 bases and the J gene end by 1 base; junction bases not matched to a gene: 8.

V and J are TRBV5-1 and TRBJ1-2; a possible D gene is TRBD1 (6 bases). V lost 1 base to trimming and J lost 0 bases, with 7 bases between them. This CDR3 contains 14 residues. Looked up from germline, CDR1 is SGHRS and CDR2 is YFSETQ. CDR3 region: CASSLTGPNYGYTF. CDR3 bases: TGCGCCAGCAGCTTGACAGGGCCTAACTATGGCTACACCTTC.

This clonotype was seen once. CDR3 DNA sequence: TGTGCCAGCAGTTCCTCGTGGACAGGGTACGAGCAGTACTTC. Residues: CASSSSWTGYEQYF. This chain connects TRBV28 to TRBJ2-7; 8 nucleotides align to TRBD1. The J segment lost 4 bases and the V segment lost 4 bases, leaving 6 bases of the junction unmatched. Germline V CDR1 and CDR2: MDHEN, SYDVKM. The CDR3 sequence is 14 residues long.

The chain has TRBV20-1 and TRBJ2-7, with TRBD2 matching 15 bases. The CDR3 is 14 residues long. CDR1 and CDR2 from the germline V gene are DFQATT and SNEGSKA (reference sequence). The V and J ends lost 5 bases and 3 bases, in that order; junction bases with no gene match: 2. CDR3 protein: CSARTSGGVYEQYF. The CDR3 DNA reads as TGCAGTGCTCGGACTAGCGGGGGGGTCTACGAGCAGTACTTC.

V usage is TRBV29-1 and J usage is TRBJ2-6, with 9 bases aligning to TRBD1. CDR1 and CDR2 from the germline V gene are SQVTM and ANQGSEA. The CDR3 is made up of 16 amino acids. J gave up 2 bases and V 6 bases, and 8 bases lay outside the gene matches. The CDR3 spells CSVLDRGRAGANVLTF. Here the CDR3 DNA reads TGCAGCGTGTTGGACAGGGGAAGGGCTGGGGCCAACGTCCTGACTTTC.

This sequence joins TRBV6-5 and TRBJ2-1, with a possible D match to TRBD2 (5 bases). V was pared by 0 bases and J by 1 base, with 7 bases between. The length of the CDR3 is 15 residues. Germline V CDR1 and CDR2: MNHEY, SVGAGI. The CDR3 DNA is TGTGCCAGCAGTTACTCACCGGGGTCCTACAATGAGCAGTTCTTC. Translation gives CASSYSPGSYNEQFF.

The chain recombines TRBV7-2 with TRBJ2-7; possibly TRBD1 for D (6 bases). The CDR3 loop spans 13 amino acids. The V end lost 5 bases, the J end lost 4 bases, and 12 bases lay between the germline ends. The germline V gene encodes CDR1 SGHTA and CDR2 FQGNSA. The CDR3 region has the DNA TGTGCCAGCAGCGTAAACAGGGTTTACGAGCAGTACTTC. Protein sequence: CASSVNRVYEQYF.

The rearrangement links TRBV14 to TRBJ1-2; D gene uncertain. The CDR3 has 12 residues. From germline, CDR1 is SGHDN and CDR2 FVKESK. V was cut by 2 bases and J by 4 bases, with 5 bases left in between. For the CDR3, the DNA is TGTGCCAGCAGCCAACCCGGCTATGGCTACACCTTC. Amino acid sequence: CASSQPGYGYTF.

The rearrangement uses TRBV24-1 and TRBJ2-3, with D maybe TRBD2 (5 bases). The CDR3 sequence is 15 residues long. Germline V CDR1 and CDR2: KGHDR, SFDVKD. Trimming cost V 8 bases and J 2 bases, with 16 bases left between them. The CDR3 is CATTGLPVTTDTQYF. CDR3 sequence (DNA): TGTGCCACCACCGGACTGCCGGTCACCACAGATACGCAGTATTTT.

The chain links TRBV29-1 to TRBJ2-7; 7 bases fit TRBD1. The ends lost 6 bases at V and 4 bases at J; junction bases unmatched: 9. The CDR3 runs to 13 residues. The V gene's germline CDR1 is SQVTM and CDR2 ANQGSEA. This chain's CDR3 is CSVEDRSNYEQYF. CDR3 DNA: TGCAGCGTCGAGGACAGGTCAAATTACGAGCAGTACTTC.

This chain links TRBV29-1 with TRBJ2-7; D may be TRBD1 (6 bases). V shed 4 bases and J shed 5 bases, with 15 bases lying between them. CDR1 and CDR2 (germline): SQVTM, ANQGSEA. CDR3 length equals 13 residues. As DNA, the CDR3 is TGCAGCGTTGGGATGGGGGCTACTCACGAGCAGTACTTC. Residues: CSVGMGATHEQYF.

J is TRBJ2-5 and V is TRBV14; D not certain. The V and J ends lost 4 bases and 5 bases respectively, with 11 bases between them. This CDR3 spans 13 amino acids. CDR1 is SGHDN and CDR2 is FVKESK in the germline V gene. The CDR3 DNA is TGTGCCAGCAGCCCCTCTAATCTTGAGACCCAGTACTTC. Amino acid sequence: CASSPSNLETQYF.

This clonotype was counted a few times. The V call is TRBV6-2 or TRBV6-3, the J call TRBJ2-7, with D possibly TRBD2 on 6 matching bases. The CDR3 runs 13 residues. Germline V lookup: CDR1 MNHEY, CDR2 SVGEGT. V was shortened by 5 bases and J by 0 bases, with 8 bases between the two germline ends. The CDR3 is CASSPGLSYEQYF. The CDR3 coding sequence is TGTGCCAGCAGTCCGGGACTCTCCTACGAGCAGTACTTC.

The chain is built from TRBV27 and TRBJ2-3; D not resolved. V was pared by 1 base and J by 2 bases, with 10 bases between. Germline-derived CDR1 and CDR2 are MNHEY and SMNVEV (reference sequence). The length of the CDR3 is 15 residues. Here the CDR3 DNA reads TGTGCCAGCAGTTTATTGCGTCCGATCACAGATACGCAGTATTTT. Its protein product is CASSLLRPITDTQYF.

The chain joins TRBV12-3 or TRBV12-4 to TRBJ2-7; TRBD1 matches at 8 bases. With V trimmed by 5 bases and J by 1 base, 7 bases remained unmatched. The CDR3 is made up of 15 amino acids. This CDR3 is CASSRDRGVSYEQYF. CDR3 coding DNA: TGTGCCAGCAGTAGAGACAGGGGCGTATCCTACGAGCAGTACTTC.

This rearrangement joins TRBV5-1 to TRBJ2-7; possible D gene TRBD1, 6 bases. The V and J ends lost 0 bases and 4 bases respectively, with 17 bases between them. Germline values: CDR1 SGHRS, CDR2 YFSETQ. This CDR3 region has 16 residues. The CDR3 protein is CASSLDDRSRTYEQYF. The CDR3 DNA reads TGCGCCAGCAGCTTGGATGACAGGAGTAGGACTTACGAGCAGTACTTC.

The chain recombines TRBV6-2 or TRBV6-3 with TRBJ2-7; 11 bases agree with TRBD2. The CDR3 consists of 15 residues. The trim removed 5 bases at V and 2 bases at J, leaving 5 bases unmatched. Germline CDR1 MNHEY, CDR2 SVGEGT. The CDR3 bases are TGTGCCAGCAGTCCGGGACTAGCGGACCCCTACGAGCAGTACTTC. This encodes CASSPGLADPYEQYF.

The V gene is TRBV10-3, the J gene TRBJ2-4; D is unresolved. Trimming took 9 bases from V and 0 from J, leaving 12 bases between them. The germline V gene encodes CDR1 ENHRY and CDR2 SYGVKD. The CDR3 is 14 amino acids. As DNA, the CDR3 is TGTGCCATATCCCAAGCGATAGCCAAAAACATTCAGTACTTC. It specifies CAISQAIAKNIQYF.

The gene calls are TRBV4-1 and TRBJ2-4; D is unclear. V was cut by 3 bases and J by 8 bases, with 14 bases left in between. The CDR3 has 14 residues. Germline CDR1 reads MGHRA; CDR2 reads YSYEKL. The CDR3 bases are TGCGCCAGCAGCCAGCTGCAGACCCCAGACATTCAGTACTTC. As protein: CASSQLQTPDIQYF.

The V gene is TRBV5-1, the J gene TRBJ2-6; D may correspond to TRBD1 or TRBD2 (5 bases each). This CDR3 spans 15 amino acids. V dropped 4 bases and J dropped 0 bases, with 8 bases sitting between them. CDR1 is SGHRS and CDR2 is YFSETQ in the germline V gene. The CDR3 is CASSGDDSGANVLTF. The CDR3 DNA reads as TGCGCCAGCAGCGGGGACGACTCTGGGGCCAACGTCCTGACTTTC.

This rearrangement joins TRBV12-3 or TRBV12-4 to TRBJ2-7; 10 positions agree with TRBD2. The CDR3 consists of 15 residues. V shed 6 bases and J 4 bases; nucleotides not matched to a gene: 9. CDR3 nucleotides: TGTGCCAGCAGCGGAACGGGACTAGCGTTTTACGAGCAGTACTTC. This gives the protein CASSGTGLAFYEQYF.